Shown below are 18 T cell receptor beta chains from a single sample sequenced in a study of blood T cell repertoires in COVID-19. The method was immunoSEQ multiplex PCR; TCRdb's version includes in-frame clones alone and lacks a portion of them. This sample has more than 70,000 clones; over 75% occur once, and the top ten carry approximately 3.9%. Sequencing was done on a sample of peripheral blood. These receptors were collected from a man between 60 and 75 years old with acute or convalescent COVID-19.

The chain carries TRBV18 and TRBJ1-3, with D perhaps matching TRBD1 (6 bases). Germline CDR1 is KGHSH and CDR2 is LQKENI. V lost 3 bases and J 2 bases, leaving 14 bases between the germline ends. This CDR3 spans 16 amino acids. The CDR3 loop is CASSPQGSRAGNTIYF. CDR3 DNA: TGTGCCAGCTCACCGCAGGGGTCACGAGCTGGAAACACCATATATTTT.

V usage is TRBV6-5 and J usage is TRBJ1-6, with a tentative D call TRBD1 (5 bases). The CDR3 has 14 amino acids. V was trimmed by 6 bases and J by 7 bases, leaving 13 bases between them. Germline assignment: CDR1 MNHEY and CDR2 SVGAGI. In DNA form, the CDR3 reads TGTGCCAGCAGCCGAGAACGACAGAATTCACCCCTCCACTTT. Protein sequence: CASSRERQNSPLHF.

This sequence joins TRBV18 and TRBJ2-7; TRBD2 might be the D (6 bases). The ends were cut back, 4 bases at V and 7 bases at J, with 17 bases in the middle. This CDR3 region has 14 residues. In germline, CDR1 is KGHSH, CDR2 LQKENI. CDR3 nucleotides: TGTGCCAGCTCACAGGAAGGGACTGCCTCTGAGCAGTACTTC. Protein sequence: CASSQEGTASEQYF.

The chain employs TRBV7-9 and TRBJ2-2, with D hard to call. There are 15 residues in the CDR3. The germline V gene has CDR1 SEHNR and CDR2 FQNEAQ (reference sequence). Trimming shortened V by 2 bases and J by 0 bases, and 7 bases separated the two germline ends. The CDR3 protein is CASSLQATNTGELFF. CDR3 coding DNA: TGTGCCAGCAGCTTACAGGCGACGAACACCGGGGAGCTGTTTTTT.

This chain uses TRBV5-1 with TRBJ2-3, with 10 bases matching TRBD2. CDR1 SGHRS and CDR2 YFSETQ come from the germline V gene. This CDR3 contains 16 residues. Germline trimming cut 0 bases from V and 1 base from J; bases unmatched to any gene: 2. The CDR3 DNA is TGCGCCAGCAGCTTGGACCTAGCGGGAGGCACAGATACGCAGTATTTT. It yields the protein CASSLDLAGGTDTQYF.

The count of this clone is one. The CDR3 nucleotides are TGTGCCAGCAGTGATGTTCAGGACAGCATCTATGGCTACACCTTC. This sequence encodes CASSDVQDSIYGYTF. The chain links TRBV25-1 to TRBJ1-2; maybe TRBD1 (6 bases). Trimming stripped 3 bases from V and 4 bases from J, with 15 bases between. This CDR3 spans 15 amino acids. Germline V lookup: CDR1 MGHDK, CDR2 SYGVNS.

In its sample, this clone was seen many times. The chain has TRBV2 and TRBJ1-3; D not certain. V was cut by 4 bases and J by 4 bases, with 11 bases left in between. The CDR3 totals 14 residues. The germline gives CDR1 SNHLY, CDR2 FYNNEI. CDR3 coding DNA: TGTGCCAGCAGTGCGTTACCGAGGGGAAACACCATATATTTT. Translated: CASSALPRGNTIYF.

The J gene is TRBJ2-2, the V gene TRBV29-1; TRBD1 agrees at 9 bases. Germline lookup yields CDR1 SQVTM and CDR2 ANQGSEA. J lost 5 bases, V lost 8 bases, and 9 bases had no gene match. The CDR3 is 14 amino acids. The CDR3 reads CSYQGQGGTGELFF. DNA for the CDR3: TGCAGCTACCAGGGACAGGGAGGAACCGGGGAGCTGTTTTTT.

This chain uses TRBV3-1 (or the pseudogene TRBV3-2) with TRBJ2-5; 8 bases agree with TRBD2. This CDR3 region has 16 residues. Germline values: CDR1 LGHDT, CDR2 YNNKEL (reference sequence). V lost 1 base, J lost 2 bases, and 6 bases stayed unmatched. Here the CDR3 DNA reads TGTGCCAGCAGCCAAGGTGGCGGGGGGTTACAAGAGACCCAGTACTTC. Translating it yields CASSQGGGGLQETQYF.

The J gene is TRBJ1-5, the V gene TRBV19, with D possibly TRBD1 on 5 matching bases. The germline V and J ends were trimmed by 2 bases and 1 base, with 15 bases remaining between them. CDR3 length: 17 residues. Germline assignment: CDR1 LNHDA and CDR2 SQIVND (reference sequence). The CDR3 DNA reads TGTGCCAGTAGTATACCTACAGGTGCGGGGAGCAATCAGCCCCAGCATTTT. Translation: CASSIPTGAGSNQPQHF.

J is TRBJ2-7 and V is TRBV4-1, with 11 bases fitting TRBD2. Germline V gene lookup returns CDR1 MGHRA and CDR2 YSYEKL. The trim removed 3 bases at V and 3 bases at J, leaving 4 bases unmatched. This CDR3 is built from 15 residues. The CDR3 DNA follows: TGCGCCAGCAGCCAGACTAGCGGGATAGACTACGAGCAGTACTTC. This encodes CASSQTSGIDYEQYF.

This clone was counted between two and nine times. The V call is TRBV6-5, the J call TRBJ1-4, with D possibly matching TRBD1 (5 bases). V lost 6 bases and J 0 bases, leaving 8 bases between the germline ends. This CDR3 comprises 14 residues. Germline CDR1 is MNHEY and CDR2 is SVGAGI. CDR3 in amino acids: CASRTGATNEKLFF. The CDR3 bases are TGTGCCAGCAGAACAGGCGCAACTAATGAAAAACTGTTTTTT.

This clone was picked up one time. The chain is built from TRBV6-5 and TRBJ1-5; 10 bases are a match to TRBD1. This CDR3 is built from 15 residues. Germline CDR1 is MNHEY and CDR2 is SVGAGI. With V trimmed by 6 bases and J by 5 bases, 7 bases remained unmatched. CDR3 coding DNA: TGTGCCAGCAGGCCGGGACAGGGGAAAGATCAGCCCCAGCATTTT. This codes for CASRPGQGKDQPQHF.

In this sample, this clone turned up a few times. The chain couples TRBV20-1 to TRBJ2-3; 11 bases align to TRBD2. This CDR3 has 15 amino acids. Germline V lookup: CDR1 DFQATT, CDR2 SNEGSKA (reference sequence). The junction had 8 bases not matched to a gene; V was cut back by 3 bases and J by 6 bases. CDR3 in amino acids: CSASPGLAVRDTQYF. The CDR3 bases are TGCAGTGCTAGTCCGGGACTAGCGGTCCGGGATACGCAGTATTTT.

The chain is built from TRBV5-1 and TRBJ2-2; TRBD2 matches 10 bases. Germline V gene sequence: CDR1 SGHRS, CDR2 YFSETQ. The CDR3 runs 15 residues. V shed 4 bases, J shed 1 base, and the junction held 1 base outside the gene matches. The CDR3 DNA is TGCGCCAGCAGCCGGACTAGCGGGAACACCGGGGAGCTGTTTTTT. This gives the protein CASSRTSGNTGELFF.

DNA of the CDR3: TGTGCCAGCAGTAATGGACAGGGTTTTTCACCCCTCCACTTT. Translated, it gives CASSNGQGFSPLHF. V gene TRBV11-2 combines with J gene TRBJ1-6; 8 nucleotides align to TRBD1. This CDR3 region has 14 residues. CDR1 and CDR2 from the germline V gene are SGHAT and FQNNGV. Germline trimming cut 6 bases from V and 9 bases from J; bases unmatched to any gene: 7.

The chain links TRBV7-9 to TRBJ2-7; D gene unclear. The CDR3 length is 11 residues. Per germline, CDR1 SEHNR and CDR2 FQNEAQ (reference sequence). Trimming took 5 bases from V and 5 from J, leaving 7 bases between them. This CDR3 reads CASSHSDEQYF. The CDR3 nucleotides are TGTGCCAGCAGCCATTCAGACGAGCAGTACTTC.

The V gene is TRBV6-5, the J gene TRBJ1-5; D is possibly TRBD1 (5 bases). The CDR3 runs 15 residues. CDR1 and CDR2 from the germline V gene are MNHEY and SVGAGI. Trimming left V 6 bases short and J 7 bases short, with 19 bases between. The DNA of the CDR3 is TGTGCCAGCAGCGCAACGGGGGGGGTCTACCAGCCCCAGCATTTT. Translation gives CASSATGGVYQPQHF.